In this sample, the clone carrying this T cell receptor beta chain turned up a few times. These data belong to a study of technical replicates of blood from a handful of donors. Trimming took 7 bases from V and 2 from J, leaving 14 bases between them. This CDR3 comprises 14 residues. Germline values: CDR1 LNHDA, CDR2 SQIVND (reference sequence). Some clones are missing from TCRdb's copy, which holds only in-frame ones; the method was immunoSEQ multiplex PCR. The sample yields 12,000 or so clones, around 79% seen once. The sequencing input was PBMCs. The V and J genes are TRBV19 and TRBJ1-2; D unresolved. This TCR came from a human donor in good health. CDR3 bases: TGTGCCAGTACCCAGCCGGGAGTAAACTATGGCTACACCTTC. Translated, it gives CASTQPGVNYGYTF.